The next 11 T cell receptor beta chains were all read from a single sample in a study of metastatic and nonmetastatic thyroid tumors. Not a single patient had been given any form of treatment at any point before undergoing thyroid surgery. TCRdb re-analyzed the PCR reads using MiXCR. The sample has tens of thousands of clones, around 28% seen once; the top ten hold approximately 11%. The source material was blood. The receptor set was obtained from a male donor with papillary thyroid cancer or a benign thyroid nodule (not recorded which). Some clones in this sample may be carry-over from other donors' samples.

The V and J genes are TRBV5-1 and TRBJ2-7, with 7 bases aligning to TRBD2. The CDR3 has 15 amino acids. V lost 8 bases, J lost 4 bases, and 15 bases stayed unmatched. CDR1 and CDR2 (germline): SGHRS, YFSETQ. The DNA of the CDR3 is TGCGCCAGTACGCTAGGAGGGAGGGCCGGGTACGAGCAGTACTTC. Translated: CASTLGGRAGYEQYF.

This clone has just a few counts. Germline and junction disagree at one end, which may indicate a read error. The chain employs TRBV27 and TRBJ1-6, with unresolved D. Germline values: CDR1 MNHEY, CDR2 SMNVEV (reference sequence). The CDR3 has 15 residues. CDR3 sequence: CASSPTQVMGSPPHF. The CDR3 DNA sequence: TGTGCCAGTAGTCCCACCCAGGTCATGGGTTCACCCCCCCACTTT.

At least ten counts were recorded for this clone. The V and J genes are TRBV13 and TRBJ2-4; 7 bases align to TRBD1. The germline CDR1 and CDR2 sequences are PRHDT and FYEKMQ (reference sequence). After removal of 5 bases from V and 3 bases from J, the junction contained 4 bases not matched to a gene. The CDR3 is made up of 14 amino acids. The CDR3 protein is CASSPWDSKNIQYF. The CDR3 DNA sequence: TGTGCCAGCAGCCCGTGGGACAGCAAAAACATTCAGTACTTC.

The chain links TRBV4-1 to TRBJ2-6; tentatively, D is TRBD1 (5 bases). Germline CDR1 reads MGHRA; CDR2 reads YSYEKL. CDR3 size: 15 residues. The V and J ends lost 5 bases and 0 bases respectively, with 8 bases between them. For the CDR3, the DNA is TGCGCCAGCAGCAGACAGTTCTCTGGGGCCAACGTCCTGACTTTC. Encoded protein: CASSRQFSGANVLTF.

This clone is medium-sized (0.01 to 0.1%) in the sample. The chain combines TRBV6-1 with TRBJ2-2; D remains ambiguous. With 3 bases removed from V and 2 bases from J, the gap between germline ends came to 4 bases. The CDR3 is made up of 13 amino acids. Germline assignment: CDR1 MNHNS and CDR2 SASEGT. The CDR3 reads CASSEHNTGELFF. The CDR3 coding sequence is TGTGCCAGCAGTGAGCATAACACCGGGGAGCTGTTTTTT.

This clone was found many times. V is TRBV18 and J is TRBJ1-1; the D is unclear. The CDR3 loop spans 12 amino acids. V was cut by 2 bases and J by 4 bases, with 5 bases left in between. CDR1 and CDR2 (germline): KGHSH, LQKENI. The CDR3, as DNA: TGTGCCAGCTCACCAGATGCCACTGAAGCTTTCTTT. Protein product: CASSPDATEAFF.

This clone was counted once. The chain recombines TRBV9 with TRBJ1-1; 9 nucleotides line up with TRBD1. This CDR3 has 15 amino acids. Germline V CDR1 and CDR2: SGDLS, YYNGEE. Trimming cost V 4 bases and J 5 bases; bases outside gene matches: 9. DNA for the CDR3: TGTGCCAGCAGCCCCCGTGACAGGGGGAGTACTGAAGCTTTCTTT. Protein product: CASSPRDRGSTEAFF.

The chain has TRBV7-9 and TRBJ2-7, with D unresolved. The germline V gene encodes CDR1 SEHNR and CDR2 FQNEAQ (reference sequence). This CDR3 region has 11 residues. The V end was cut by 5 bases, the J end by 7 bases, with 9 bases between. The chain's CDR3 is CASSHEWEQYF. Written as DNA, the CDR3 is TGTGCCAGCAGCCATGAATGGGAGCAGTACTTC.

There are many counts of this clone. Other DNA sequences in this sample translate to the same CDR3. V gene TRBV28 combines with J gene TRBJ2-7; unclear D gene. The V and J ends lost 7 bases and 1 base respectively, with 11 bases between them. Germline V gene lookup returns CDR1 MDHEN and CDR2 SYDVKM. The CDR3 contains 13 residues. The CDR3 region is CASKFPRSYEQYF. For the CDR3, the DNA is TGTGCCAGCAAGTTCCCCCGGTCCTACGAGCAGTACTTC.

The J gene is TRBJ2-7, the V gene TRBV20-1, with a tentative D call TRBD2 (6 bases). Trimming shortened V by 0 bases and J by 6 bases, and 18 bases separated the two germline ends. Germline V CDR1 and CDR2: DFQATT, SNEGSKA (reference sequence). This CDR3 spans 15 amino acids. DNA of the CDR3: TGCAGTGCTAGAGATTTACTGAAATTGGGAGGCGAGCAGTACTTC. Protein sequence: CSARDLLKLGGEQYF.

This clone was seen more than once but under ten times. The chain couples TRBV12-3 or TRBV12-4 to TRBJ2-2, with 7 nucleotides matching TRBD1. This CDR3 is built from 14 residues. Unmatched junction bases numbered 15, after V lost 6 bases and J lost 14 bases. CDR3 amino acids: CASRPGQNTGYLFF. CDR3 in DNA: TGTGCCAGCAGACCGGGACAGAACACCGGGTATCTGTTTTTT.